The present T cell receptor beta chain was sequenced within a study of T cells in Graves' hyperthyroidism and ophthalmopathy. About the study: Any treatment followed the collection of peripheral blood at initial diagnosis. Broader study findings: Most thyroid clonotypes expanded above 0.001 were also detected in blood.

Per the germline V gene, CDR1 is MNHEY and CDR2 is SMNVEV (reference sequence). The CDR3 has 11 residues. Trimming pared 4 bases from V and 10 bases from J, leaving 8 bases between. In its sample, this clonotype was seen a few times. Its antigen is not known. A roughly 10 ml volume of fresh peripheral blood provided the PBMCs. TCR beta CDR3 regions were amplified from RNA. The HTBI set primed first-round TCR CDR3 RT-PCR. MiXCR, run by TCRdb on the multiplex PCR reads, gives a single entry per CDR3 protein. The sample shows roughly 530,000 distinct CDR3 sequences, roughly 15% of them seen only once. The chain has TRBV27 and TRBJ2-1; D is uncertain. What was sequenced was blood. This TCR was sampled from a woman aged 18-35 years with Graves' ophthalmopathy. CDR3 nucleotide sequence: TGTGCCAGCAGTTCCGCTGTGGAGCAGTTCTTC. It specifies CASSSAVEQFF.